This is a list of T cell receptor beta chains from one sample in a study of cytomegalovirus exposure and HLA in healthy donors. The table came from immunoSEQ multiplex PCR; TCRdb's copy has only in-frame clones and leaves some out. The sample includes 150,000 to 200,000 clones, 70% to 80% of them seen just once. The material sequenced was PBMCs. The receptors stem from a woman aged 40 to 49 in good health and CMV-seronegative. CDR3s include the opening cysteine and the closing phenylalanine or tryptophan. Fields, in order: V gene, clone size, D gene, J gene, CDR3 protein, CDR3 DNA. D genes are given only for firm matches. Clone size, where shown, is once, few, many, or a class for clones that have expanded.

V gene: TRBV11-1; clone size: .; D gene: .; J gene: TRBJ2-2; CDR3 protein: CASSPPRYSGTGELFF; CDR3 DNA: TGTGCCAGCAGCCCCCCGCGATATTCGGGCACCGGGGAGCTGTTTTTT
V gene: TRBV28; clone size: .; D gene: TRBD1; J gene: TRBJ1-4; CDR3 protein: CASSFLGQINEKLFF; CDR3 DNA: TGTGCCAGCAGTTTTTTGGGACAGATTAATGAAAAACTGTTTTTT
V gene: TRBV7-9; clone size: .; D gene: TRBD2; J gene: TRBJ2-5; CDR3 protein: CASSLQAGGPLETQYF; CDR3 DNA: TGTGCCAGCAGCCTCCAAGCGGGAGGGCCGTTGGAGACCCAGTACTTC
V gene: TRBV7-8; clone size: .; D gene: .; J gene: TRBJ2-1; CDR3 protein: CASSPPPGNEQFF; CDR3 DNA: TGTGCCAGCAGCCCCCCGCCAGGCAATGAGCAGTTCTTC
V gene: TRBV5-4; clone size: .; D gene: TRBD2; J gene: TRBJ2-1; CDR3 protein: CASSLGGGGVYNEQFF; CDR3 DNA: TGTGCCAGCAGCTTGGGGGGGGGAGGGGTCTACAATGAGCAGTTCTTC
V gene: TRBV18; clone size: .; D gene: .; J gene: TRBJ1-1; CDR3 protein: CASSPAGRDTEDFF; CDR3 DNA: TGTGCCAGCTCACCAGCAGGGAGGGACACTGAAGATTTCTTT
V gene: TRBV6-5; clone size: few; D gene: TRBD1; J gene: TRBJ2-7; CDR3 protein: CACEGDRHEQYF; CDR3 DNA: TGTGCCTGTGAAGGGGACAGACACGAGCAGTACTTC
V gene: TRBV7-2; clone size: .; D gene: .; J gene: TRBJ1-3; CDR3 protein: CASSLASGIGGNTIYF; CDR3 DNA: TGTGCCAGCAGCTTAGCGTCCGGGATTGGTGGAAACACCATATATTTT
V gene: TRBV19; clone size: .; D gene: TRBD1; J gene: TRBJ1-1; CDR3 protein: CASSARTGRAGTEAFF; CDR3 DNA: TGTGCCAGTAGTGCCCGGACAGGGAGGGCGGGCACTGAAGCTTTCTTT
V gene: TRBV5-1; clone size: once; D gene: .; J gene: TRBJ2-7; CDR3 protein: CASSLGQGGYEQYF; CDR3 DNA: TGCGCCAGCAGCTTGGGACAGGGAGGCTACGAGCAGTACTTC
V gene: TRBV19; clone size: .; D gene: .; J gene: TRBJ1-2; CDR3 protein: CASSIRTGRNYGYTF; CDR3 DNA: TGTGCCAGTAGTATAAGAACAGGGAGAAACTATGGCTACACCTTC
V gene: TRBV7-9; clone size: .; D gene: TRBD2; J gene: TRBJ2-1; CDR3 protein: CASTLAGGDNEQFF; CDR3 DNA: TGTGCCAGTACACTAGCGGGAGGAGACAATGAGCAGTTCTTC
V gene: TRBV28; clone size: .; D gene: .; J gene: TRBJ1-2; CDR3 protein: CATPAGEGYGYTF; CDR3 DNA: TGTGCCACCCCGGCCGGGGAGGGCTATGGCTACACCTTC
V gene: TRBV5-1; clone size: .; D gene: .; J gene: TRBJ1-1; CDR3 protein: CASSFGAAREAFF; CDR3 DNA: TGCGCCAGCAGCTTTGGGGCAGCCAGGGAAGCTTTCTTT
V gene: TRBV5-6; clone size: .; D gene: .; J gene: TRBJ1-2; CDR3 protein: CASSLNQRAGGYTF; CDR3 DNA: TGTGCCAGCAGCTTGAATCAGCGGGCAGGTGGCTACACCTTC
V gene: TRBV2; clone size: .; D gene: TRBD1; J gene: TRBJ2-3; CDR3 protein: CASSPQGARTDTQYF; CDR3 DNA: TGTGCCAGCAGTCCACAGGGGGCGCGGACAGATACGCAGTATTTT
V gene: TRBV5-1; clone size: .; D gene: .; J gene: TRBJ2-1; CDR3 protein: CASSPDTSSYNEQFF; CDR3 DNA: TGCGCCAGCAGCCCGGACACTTCCTCCTACAATGAGCAGTTCTTC
V gene: TRBV19; clone size: .; D gene: .; J gene: TRBJ2-6; CDR3 protein: CATLSPGANVLTF; CDR3 DNA: TGTGCCACCTTGTCTCCTGGGGCCAACGTCCTGACTTTC
V gene: TRBV5-1; clone size: .; D gene: .; J gene: TRBJ2-7; CDR3 protein: CASASQGSIYEQYF; CDR3 DNA: TGCGCCAGCGCCTCTCAGGGTTCTATCTACGAGCAGTACTTC
V gene: TRBV5-1; clone size: .; D gene: TRBD1; J gene: TRBJ2-3; CDR3 protein: CASSAGTELTDTQYF; CDR3 DNA: TGCGCCAGCAGCGCCGGGACAGAACTCACAGATACGCAGTATTTT
V gene: TRBV6-1; clone size: .; D gene: .; J gene: TRBJ1-1; CDR3 protein: CASKTGRSGEAFF; CDR3 DNA: TGTGCCAGCAAGACGGGGAGGTCAGGTGAAGCTTTCTTT
V gene: TRBV5-1; clone size: .; D gene: .; J gene: TRBJ2-5; CDR3 protein: CASSLGSGSQETQYF; CDR3 DNA: TGCGCCAGCAGCTTGGGAAGCGGGTCTCAAGAGACCCAGTACTTC
V gene: TRBV11-3; clone size: .; D gene: .; J gene: TRBJ2-1; CDR3 protein: CASSLDLGHEQFF; CDR3 DNA: TGTGCCAGCAGCTTAGATTTGGGGCATGAGCAGTTCTTC
V gene: TRBV11-2; clone size: .; D gene: .; J gene: TRBJ2-1; CDR3 protein: CASSLTGGSMNEQFF; CDR3 DNA: TGTGCCAGCAGCCTCACGGGCGGGTCTATGAATGAGCAGTTCTTC
V gene: TRBV7-9; clone size: .; D gene: .; J gene: TRBJ2-2; CDR3 protein: CASSSVLDTGELFF; CDR3 DNA: TGTGCCAGCAGCTCAGTACTAGACACCGGGGAGCTGTTTTTT
V gene: TRBV11-1; clone size: .; D gene: TRBD2; J gene: TRBJ2-5; CDR3 protein: CASSRGTSGRIGQETQYF; CDR3 DNA: TGTGCCAGCAGCCGTGGGACTAGCGGGAGAATTGGCCAAGAGACCCAGTACTTC
V gene: TRBV28; clone size: .; D gene: .; J gene: TRBJ2-1; CDR3 protein: CASSPISGTYNEQFF; CDR3 DNA: TGTGCCAGCAGTCCCATTAGCGGAACCTACAATGAGCAGTTCTTC